The entry that follows covers one TCR beta chain sequence. Its antigen is unknown. It has no much larger one-base neighbor in the sample; base qualities were not kept. The data stem from a study of blood T cell repertoires in COVID-19 (TCRdb year 2020). Regarding the study in general: Samples from collaborators originated in the United States, Italy and Spain and spanned both the acute and convalescent phases of COVID-19. The repertoires were made available in a free public database intended to serve as a resource for research on the immune response to SARS-CoV-2. The material from the prospective study consisted of cDNA or gDNA derived from T cells, B-cell-depleted T cells, or PBMCs. Deeply sampled blood TCRbeta repertoires from subjects exposed to, actively infected with, or recovered from COVID-19 were included in the dataset. Nearly every sample came with metadata listing a de-identified subject ID, COVID-19 status, age in years and sex. Where HLA class I and class II types were available, the types were taken from metadata supplied by the sample provider, not from assay-based typing. The samples were drawn from two sources: the first 160 participants of the ongoing ImmuneRACE study, and over 1,000 subjects contributed by 6 global collaborators. Summary of the overall study and its limitations: The quantity of clinical and demographic metadata differed by source and by participant and was supplied without curation.

TCRbeta CDR3 regions were amplified from genomic DNA using the immunoSEQ Assay, a bias-controlled multiplex PCR. In the paper's pipeline: Nucleated cell counts per sample were estimated from amplification of reference gene primers within the assay. Sequence reads were collapsed and filtered to measure the absolute abundance of every unique TCRbeta CDR3 rearrangement. Productive Simpson clonality was computed per sample as the square root of Simpson's diversity index over productive rearrangements. TCRdb took this table from immuneACCESS and kept in-frame rearrangements with V and J called. Such tables lack part of the clones; where checked against another copy, unresolved V genes explain under half of the gap, and the rest is unexplained. V and J calls and clone size are given by that table; D and trimming were obtained from the DNA. The sample table records 250,000 or so clones; 80% to 85% of these occur just once. The ten top clones hold around 3.6% of the sample.

The germline V end is reduced by 4 bases and the J end by 1 base; junction bases left unmatched: 20. From the cysteine up to the phenylalanine, the CDR3 has a length of 20 residues. The DNA shown is the 60-base CDR3, in frame from base 1. The germline V gene specifies SGDLS as CDR1 and YYNGEE as CDR2. Participants in the prospective study were aged roughly 18 to 100 years, lived in 20 to 25 United States geographic areas, and enrolled through a virtual design. In the prospective study, participants were assigned to cohorts based on the clinical history participants reported in a screening survey and a study questionnaire. Recovered participants in ImmuneRACE Cohort 3 were defined by two consecutive negative NP/OP PCR tests, clearance by a healthcare professional, or resolution of symptoms. Mobile phlebotomists in the prospective study collected whole blood, serum and a nasopharyngeal or oropharyngeal swab from every participant. Over a roughly 2-month period, participants in the prospective study had the option of providing additional blood draws and questionnaires. Blood samples from the prospective study were shipped frozen or at room temperature prior to DNA extraction.

Material: PBMCs or T cells enriched from blood (not recorded which). The chain uses TRBV9 and TRBJ2-1; TRBD2 lines up with 7 middle nucleotides. This receptor was identified in a man in his fifties or sixties who had recovered from COVID-19. The CDR3 region reads CASSPSGAGVARASYNEQFF. The DNA is TGTGCCAGCAGCCCCTCCGGGGCGGGAGTGGCTCGGGCTTCCTACAATGAGCAGTTCTTC.